This TCR beta chain emerged from a study of identical twins. From the 5' RACE reads, TCRdb called clonotypes with MiXCR, one entry per CDR3 protein. The table lists hundreds of thousands of distinct CDR3 sequences, about 7% of them singletons. Every sampled donor was Caucasian and healthy. From germline, CDR1 is DFQATT and CDR2 SNEGSKA (reference sequence). The V and J ends lost 6 bases and 5 bases respectively, with 14 bases between them. The CDR3 extends over 13 amino acids. This clonotype was recorded at least ten times. These data also formed part of another study, on yellow fever vaccine responses in identical twins.

This clonotype originated in a woman between 18 and 30 years old in good health. Sequencing was done on a sample of memory (CD45RO+) T cells sorted from blood. The genes are TRBV20-1 and TRBJ1-3, with D hard to call. This CDR3 reads CSAETAARNTIYF. In DNA form, the CDR3 reads TGCAGTGCCGAGACGGCAGCGCGAAACACCATATATTTT.